The 4 T cell receptor beta chains listed next were all sequenced from one sample in a study of monozygotic twins with inflammatory bowel disease (dated by TCRdb to 2018 to 2020). To prepare the library, 5' RACE was applied. The sequencer was an Illumina HiSeq 2500. TCRdb reprocessed the reads and lists each CDR3 protein sequence as a single entry, with no DNA. The sample table includes some 400,000 distinct CDR3 sequences. The ten largest clones represent 2% to 3% of the sample. Sequencing input: blood. All receptors come from a human donor with ulcerative colitis or Crohn's disease, or a healthy co-twin of an affected twin (not recorded which).

The V and J genes are TRBV4-2 and TRBJ1-5; TCRdb selects TRBD1, and the lack of DNA leaves this call unchecked. The germline V gene has CDR1 LGHNA and CDR2 YNFKEQ. CDR3 length: 15 amino acids. CDR3 amino acids: CASSHLGETGQPQHF.

The genes are TRBV5-1 and TRBJ2-1; the TRBD2 assignment by TCRdb is unverifiable without DNA. The CDR3 is 19 amino acids. The V gene's germline CDR1 is SGHRS and CDR2 YFSETQ. CDR3 residues: CASSSNSLAGGSSYNEQFF. Full variable domain (missing parts from reference TRBV5-1 and TRBJ2-1): KAGVTQTPRYLIKTRGQQVTLSCSPISGHRSVSWYQQTPGQGLQFLFEYFSETQRNKGNFPGRFSGRQFSNSRSEMNVSTLELGDSALYLCASSSNSLAGGSSYNEQFFGPGTRLTVL.

The V call is TRBV18, the J call TRBJ2-1; TCRdb reports TRBD1, a call that lacks DNA to check it against. The CDR3 length is 17 residues. Germline-derived CDR1 and CDR2 are KGHSH and LQKENI. CDR3 sequence reads: CASSPPTGQGLDNEQFF.

The chain is built from TRBV30 and TRBJ2-1; TCRdb reports TRBD2, a call that lacks DNA to check it against. Germline CDR1 is GTSNPN and CDR2 is SVGIG (reference sequence). The CDR3 covers 13 residues. CDR3 amino acids: CAGWTSSYNEQFF.